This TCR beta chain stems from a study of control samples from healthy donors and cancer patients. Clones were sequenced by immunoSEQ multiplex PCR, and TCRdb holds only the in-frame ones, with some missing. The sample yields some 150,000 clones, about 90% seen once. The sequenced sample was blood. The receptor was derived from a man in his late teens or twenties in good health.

The CDR3 bases are TGTGCCAGCAGCCTCGGGACATCCTACAATGAGCAGTTCTTC. Translated: CASSLGTSYNEQFF. The chain has TRBV13 and TRBJ2-1; the D gene is possibly TRBD1 (6 bases). The length of the CDR3 is 14 residues. Germline V gene data show CDR1 as PRHDT and CDR2 as FYEKMQ (reference sequence). Trimming removed 5 bases from V and 1 base from J, with 9 bases in between.